The rows below give T cell receptor beta chains drawn from one sample of a study of blood T cell repertoires in COVID-19. TCRdb keeps only in-frame clones here, not all; method: immunoSEQ multiplex PCR. The sample lists over 150,000 clones, about 90% occurring once. Input material: PBMCs or T cells enriched from blood (not recorded which). The receptors were sampled from a woman aged 18-29 years who had recovered from COVID-19. CDR3s include the opening cysteine and the closing phenylalanine or tryptophan. The order of the fields is V gene, D gene, J gene, clone size, CDR3 DNA, CDR3 protein. D genes are given only for firm matches. Not every row has a clone size; where given, it reads once, few, many or a size class.

V gene: TRBV19; D gene: TRBD1; J gene: TRBJ1-1; clone size: NA; CDR3 DNA: TGTGCCAGTAGTAAAGACAGGGGAGCCACTGAAGCTTTCTTT; CDR3 protein: CASSKDRGATEAFF
V gene: TRBV25-1; D gene: NA; J gene: TRBJ2-3; clone size: NA; CDR3 DNA: TGTGCCAGCAGTGAACAGGGGAAAGATACGCAGTATTTT; CDR3 protein: CASSEQGKDTQYF
V gene: TRBV19; D gene: NA; J gene: TRBJ2-2; clone size: NA; CDR3 DNA: TGTGCCAGTACTAAACGCCCCGGGGAGCTGTTTTTT; CDR3 protein: CASTKRPGELFF
V gene: TRBV23-1; D gene: TRBD2; J gene: TRBJ2-3; clone size: NA; CDR3 DNA: TGCGCCAGCAGTCAACGACACGGACTAGCGGGGGGGATTATAGATACGCAGTATTTT; CDR3 protein: CASSQRHGLAGGIIDTQYF
V gene: TRBV2; D gene: TRBD1; J gene: TRBJ1-2; clone size: NA; CDR3 DNA: TGTGCCAGCAGTGACCCCGCTACAGGGGCCCTAGCTAACTATGGCTACACCTTC; CDR3 protein: CASSDPATGALANYGYTF
V gene: TRBV30; D gene: TRBD1; J gene: TRBJ1-2; clone size: NA; CDR3 DNA: TGTGCCTGGAGAGGGGGCGATGGCTACACCTTC; CDR3 protein: CAWRGGDGYTF
V gene: TRBV6-6; D gene: NA; J gene: TRBJ2-7; clone size: NA; CDR3 DNA: TGTGCCAGCAGTTACTCCACGGTCTGGGAGCAGTACTTC; CDR3 protein: CASSYSTVWEQYF
V gene: TRBV3-1/TRBV3-2; D gene: TRBD1; J gene: TRBJ1-1; clone size: NA; CDR3 DNA: TGTGCCAGCAGCCAAGATGGTATTACAGGGGGGTTTTCTGAAGCTTTCTTT; CDR3 protein: CASSQDGITGGFSEAFF
V gene: TRBV7-9; D gene: TRBD1; J gene: TRBJ2-5; clone size: NA; CDR3 DNA: TGTGCCAGCAGCTCGCTGACAGGGTCTGGAGAGACCCAGTACTTC; CDR3 protein: CASSSLTGSGETQYF
V gene: TRBV12-3/TRBV12-4; D gene: NA; J gene: TRBJ2-2; clone size: NA; CDR3 DNA: TGTGCCAGCAGGGAGAGGGGGACCGGGGAGCTGTTTTTT; CDR3 protein: CASRERGTGELFF
V gene: TRBV4-2; D gene: TRBD1; J gene: TRBJ1-4; clone size: NA; CDR3 DNA: TGTGCCAGCAGCCAAGCTGGGACAGGGGGCACTCAGGATGAAAAACTGTTTTTT; CDR3 protein: CASSQAGTGGTQDEKLFF
V gene: TRBV28; D gene: NA; J gene: TRBJ1-2; clone size: once; CDR3 DNA: TGTGCCAGCAGTTCGAGCACCGACAGGACCATCTATGGCTACACCTTC; CDR3 protein: CASSSSTDRTIYGYTF
V gene: TRBV3-1/TRBV3-2; D gene: TRBD1; J gene: TRBJ2-6; clone size: NA; CDR3 DNA: TGTGCCAGCAGCCAATCATTCGGACAGGGGGCGGACGGGGCCAACGTCCTGACTTTC; CDR3 protein: CASSQSFGQGADGANVLTF
V gene: TRBV3-1/TRBV3-2; D gene: TRBD1; J gene: TRBJ2-2; clone size: NA; CDR3 DNA: TGTGCCAGCAGCCCCGCAGGGGGCCGGGGGGAGCTGTTTTTT; CDR3 protein: CASSPAGGRGELFF
V gene: TRBV19; D gene: NA; J gene: TRBJ1-1; clone size: NA; CDR3 DNA: TGTGCCAGTAGTATTTCTCCCACGGGGACTGAAGCTTTCTTT; CDR3 protein: CASSISPTGTEAFF
V gene: TRBV5-1; D gene: TRBD1; J gene: TRBJ2-4; clone size: NA; CDR3 DNA: TGCGCCAGCAGCCCCCGCATTGGTGGGACAGACAAAAACATTCAGTACTTC; CDR3 protein: CASSPRIGGTDKNIQYF
V gene: TRBV2; D gene: NA; J gene: TRBJ2-7; clone size: NA; CDR3 DNA: TGTGCCAGCAGTGGGGTTTTCGCCGGGAGCTACGAGCAGTACTTC; CDR3 protein: CASSGVFAGSYEQYF
V gene: TRBV5-6; D gene: TRBD1; J gene: TRBJ2-7; clone size: NA; CDR3 DNA: TGTGCCAGCAGCTTGGAGCGACAGGGACAGACTTACGAGCAGTACTTC; CDR3 protein: CASSLERQGQTYEQYF
V gene: TRBV28; D gene: TRBD1; J gene: TRBJ2-7; clone size: NA; CDR3 DNA: TGTGCCAGCAGTTTATTTAAGGACAGGGGGTTTCAATGGCAGTACTTC; CDR3 protein: CASSLFKDRGFQWQYF
V gene: TRBV5-1; D gene: NA; J gene: TRBJ1-2; clone size: once; CDR3 DNA: TGCGCCAGCAGCCCGACAGGAGAACCCTATGGCTACACCTTC; CDR3 protein: CASSPTGEPYGYTF
V gene: TRBV12-3/TRBV12-4; D gene: TRBD1; J gene: TRBJ1-3; clone size: NA; CDR3 DNA: TGTGCCAGCCAGGGGGTAGTAGGAAACACCATATATTTT; CDR3 protein: CASQGVVGNTIYF
V gene: TRBV5-1; D gene: TRBD1; J gene: TRBJ1-1; clone size: once; CDR3 DNA: TGCGCCAGCAGCTCCGGGACAGGGGATTCAGCTTTCTTT; CDR3 protein: CASSSGTGDSAFF
V gene: TRBV10-1; D gene: TRBD2; J gene: TRBJ2-7; clone size: once; CDR3 DNA: TGCGCCAGCAGTGAGTCGGGTGGGACTAGCGGGACCGAGCAGTACTTC; CDR3 protein: CASSESGGTSGTEQYF
V gene: TRBV7-9; D gene: TRBD2; J gene: TRBJ2-7; clone size: NA; CDR3 DNA: TGTGCCAGCAGCTCTAATAAAGCGGGGGGGCGCCCACCCTACGAGCAGTACTTC; CDR3 protein: CASSSNKAGGRPPYEQYF
V gene: TRBV3-1/TRBV3-2; D gene: TRBD1; J gene: TRBJ2-7; clone size: NA; CDR3 DNA: TGTGCCAGCAGCCGCCGGACAGGAAAGGGCTACGAGCAGTACTTC; CDR3 protein: CASSRRTGKGYEQYF
V gene: TRBV6-5; D gene: NA; J gene: TRBJ2-5; clone size: NA; CDR3 DNA: TGTGCCAGCAGTTCTATACTAGAGGAGACCCAGTACTTC; CDR3 protein: CASSSILEETQYF
V gene: TRBV20-1; D gene: TRBD1; J gene: TRBJ2-5; clone size: once; CDR3 DNA: TGCAGGGGACAGGAGCAAGAGACCCAGTACTTC; CDR3 protein: CRGQEQETQYF
V gene: TRBV20-1; D gene: TRBD2; J gene: TRBJ2-1; clone size: NA; CDR3 DNA: TGCAGTGCTAGTTCCCTTAGCGGGAGTGATCAGTTCTTC; CDR3 protein: CSASSLSGSDQFF
V gene: TRBV28; D gene: NA; J gene: TRBJ2-3; clone size: few; CDR3 DNA: TGTGCCAGCAAACTTCGGGATAGCGGCACAGATACGCAGTATTTT; CDR3 protein: CASKLRDSGTDTQYF